Each of the 24 T cell receptor beta chains below was sequenced from the same sample in a study of beta chain features in type 1 diabetes. Study-wide results and limits: Patients with Type 1 diabetes showed moderately but significantly shorter TCRB CDR3s in all four CD4+ subsets.

What these receptors recognize is not known. Expressed TCRB transcripts were sequenced after all isolated RNA was converted to cDNA. Generated by immunoSEQ multiplex PCR, the TCRdb table keeps only in-frame clones and is missing some. The table shows around 70,000 clones, with 45% to 50% occurring only once. The sequencing sample was made of central memory CD4+ T cells from blood. Receptors were obtained from a man in his thirties or forties with type 1 diabetes.

The CDR3 is CASSSLGARGEETQYF. The CDR3 nucleotides read TGTGCCAGCAGCTCACTTGGGGCCAGGGGCGAAGAGACCCAGTACTTC. V is TRBV11-3 and J is TRBJ2-5, with D possibly matching TRBD1 (6 bases). V was pared by 4 bases and J by 3 bases, with 18 bases between. Germline values: CDR1 SGHNT, CDR2 YENEEA. This CDR3 contains 16 residues.

This chain joins TRBV18 and TRBJ2-7; D gene ambiguous. Germline assignment: CDR1 KGHSH and CDR2 LQKENI. The CDR3 consists of 14 residues. V lost 3 bases to trimming and J lost 1 base, with 10 bases between them. CDR3 in amino acids: CASSPRPKSYEQYF. CDR3 in DNA: TGTGCCAGCTCACCCCGTCCTAAATCCTACGAGCAGTACTTC.

The chain is built from TRBV6-1 and TRBJ2-3; D not certain. Germline V lookup: CDR1 MNHNS, CDR2 SASEGT. The CDR3 covers 13 residues. With 1 base removed from V and 3 bases from J, the gap between germline ends came to 5 bases. CDR3 sequence (DNA): TGTGCCAGCAGTGAAGTCCCTACAGATACGCAGTATTTT. Amino acids: CASSEVPTDTQYF.

This clone turned up a few times. The chain has TRBV5-4 and TRBJ2-5; 11 bases align to TRBD2. The trim removed 1 base at V and 1 base at J, leaving 3 bases unmatched. Germline V gene data show CDR1 as SGHNT and CDR2 as YYREEE (reference sequence). The CDR3 is 16 amino acids. The CDR3 nucleotides read TGTGCCAGCAGCTTGAAGGGACTAGCGGCCCAAGAGACCCAGTACTTC. Its protein product is CASSLKGLAAQETQYF.

This clone was observed a handful of times. The chain carries TRBV5-1 and TRBJ2-7; TRBD1 matches at 9 bases. Germline V gene lookup returns CDR1 SGHRS and CDR2 YFSETQ. This CDR3 is built from 14 residues. V lost 0 bases to trimming and J lost 6 bases; unmatched junction nucleotides: 4. The CDR3 DNA reads as TGCGCCAGCAGCTTGGGACAGGGGGGCGGCGAGCAGTACTTC. Translation: CASSLGQGGGEQYF.

This chain connects TRBV30 to TRBJ1-6; no clear D. Germline V CDR1 and CDR2: GTSNPN, SVGIG (reference sequence). This CDR3 contains 14 residues. V was pared by 6 bases and J by 5 bases, with 14 bases between. The CDR3 sequence: CACTVRTDNSPLHF. In nucleotides, the CDR3 is TGTGCCTGTACGGTCCGGACTGATAATTCACCCCTCCACTTT. Complete variable domain (other parts from reference TRBV30 and TRBJ1-6): SQTIHQWPATLVQPVGSPLSLECTVEGTSNPNLYWYRQAAGRGLQLLFYSVGIGQISSEVPQNLSASRPQDRQFILSSKKLLLSDSGFYLCACTVRTDNSPLHFGNGTRLTVT.

A few counts support this clone. The rearrangement joins TRBV10-2 to TRBJ1-1, with 7 positions matching TRBD1. V was clipped by 7 bases and J by 3 bases; unmatched bases: 5. The CDR3 runs to 13 residues. CDR1 is WSHSY, CDR2 SAAADI, per germline. The CDR3 spells CASMWQGDTEAFF. The CDR3 DNA is TGCGCCAGCATGTGGCAGGGGGACACTGAAGCTTTCTTT.

The chain has TRBV7-8 and TRBJ2-5; TRBD2 matches at 8 bases. Germline CDR1 and CDR2: SGHVS and FQNEAQ. V dropped 4 bases and J dropped 3; count of bases not matched to a gene: 7. This CDR3 spans 15 amino acids. The CDR3 reads CASSSRGGVEETQYF. The DNA for the CDR3 is TGTGCCAGCAGCTCCCGGGGGGGGGTAGAAGAGACCCAGTACTTC.

This clone turned up a few times. The rearrangement joins TRBV19 to TRBJ2-5, with D perhaps matching TRBD1 (6 bases). From germline, CDR1 is LNHDA and CDR2 SQIVND (reference sequence). This CDR3 is built from 13 residues. The germline V and J ends were trimmed by 6 bases and 0 bases, with 8 bases remaining between them. The CDR3 coding sequence is TGTGCCAGTAGCCGGACAGACCAAGAGACCCAGTACTTC. Translation gives CASSRTDQETQYF.

This chain links TRBV5-1 with TRBJ1-1; D unclear. The CDR3 has 12 residues. CDR1 and CDR2 from the germline V gene are SGHRS and YFSETQ. With 0 bases removed from V and 11 bases from J, the gap between germline ends came to 11 bases. DNA of the CDR3: TGCGCCAGCAGCTTGGATTCGGGTATGGCTTTCTTT. It translates to CASSLDSGMAFF.

The CDR3 bases are TGTGCCAGTAGTTCGGACAGGGGGCGATCCGATACGCAGTATTTT. Translating it yields CASSSDRGRSDTQYF. The chain uses TRBV19 and TRBJ2-3; TRBD1 aligns across 11 bases. Germline V gene data show CDR1 as LNHDA and CDR2 as SQIVND (reference sequence). CDR3 length equals 15 residues. The V segment lost 5 bases and the J segment 6 bases; nucleotides outside the gene matches: 7.

V usage is TRBV11-3 and J usage is TRBJ2-1, with 11 bases identical to TRBD2. Germline V gene lookup returns CDR1 SGHNT and CDR2 YENEEA. The junction had 2 bases not matched to a gene; V was cut back by 4 bases and J by 3 bases. This CDR3 is 15 amino acids long. CDR3 sequence reads: CASSSGLAVYNEQFF. The CDR3 coding sequence is TGTGCCAGCAGCTCGGGACTAGCGGTCTACAATGAGCAGTTCTTC.

V and J are TRBV30 and TRBJ1-4; a weak D match, TRBD1 (6 bases). V was clipped by 5 bases and J by 10 bases, with 23 bases between them. The CDR3 spans 15 residues. In germline, CDR1 is GTSNPN, CDR2 SVGIG (reference sequence). CDR3 bases: TGTGCCTGGGGTGGGGGCGTGGGGGCGTTTAGAAAACTGTTTTTT. Translation: CAWGGGVGAFRKLFF.

The chain joins TRBV5-6 to TRBJ2-6; TRBD2 agrees at 8 bases. Unmatched junction bases numbered 7, after V lost 2 bases and J lost 0 bases. The CDR3 has 18 amino acids. Germline lookup yields CDR1 SGHDT and CDR2 YYEEEE. The CDR3 nucleotides read TGTGCCAGCAGCTTTCGGGGGGGGCGCTTCTCTGGGGCCAACGTCCTGACTTTC. Translation: CASSFRGGRFSGANVLTF.

This sequence joins TRBV7-2 and TRBJ1-6; TRBD1 aligns across 10 bases. V lost 1 base, J lost 8 bases, and 5 bases stayed unmatched. The CDR3 is made up of 16 amino acids. From germline, CDR1 is SGHTA and CDR2 FQGNSA. In nucleotides, the CDR3 is TGTGCCAGCAGCTTAGTACTCGGGACAGGGGATTCACCCCTCCACTTT. Translation gives CASSLVLGTGDSPLHF.

In this sample, this clone turned up a few times. The CDR3 loop reads CAWSVGHVQETQYF. CDR3 DNA: TGTGCCTGGAGTGTAGGACACGTCCAAGAGACCCAGTACTTC. The chain employs TRBV30 and TRBJ2-5, with TRBD1 as a possible D gene (5 bases). There are 14 residues in the CDR3. The V gene lost 0 bases and the J gene lost 1 base, with 9 bases spanning the gap. CDR1 and CDR2 from the germline V gene are GTSNPN and SVGIG (reference sequence).

With respect to this clone: The same CDR3 is also encoded by other DNA sequences in this sample. J is TRBJ2-5 and V is TRBV30; TRBD2 matches at 7 bases. Germline-derived CDR1 and CDR2 are GTSNPN and SVGIG (reference sequence). The CDR3 runs to 15 residues. Trimming removed 0 bases from V and 2 bases from J; junction bases left unmatched: 6. In nucleotides, the CDR3 is TGTGCCTGGAGTGTAGGTGGGGGGGGTCAAGAGACCCAGTACTTC. Translated: CAWSVGGGGQETQYF.

This sequence joins TRBV2 and TRBJ2-1, with 9 bases aligning to TRBD1. J gave up 3 bases and V 5 bases, and 5 bases lay outside the gene matches. The germline V gene has CDR1 SNHLY and CDR2 FYNNEI. The CDR3 is 15 amino acids. The CDR3 here is CASSSRDRDYNEQFF. In DNA form, the CDR3 reads TGTGCCAGCAGTTCCCGGGACAGGGACTACAATGAGCAGTTCTTC.

The chain has TRBV14 and TRBJ1-5; D is unclear. The V gene's germline CDR1 is SGHDN and CDR2 FVKESK. The CDR3 extends over 14 amino acids. Trimming stripped 3 bases from V and 9 bases from J, with 15 bases between. In nucleotides, the CDR3 is TGTGCCAGCAGCCAGGTCACGGGAATCAGGCCCCAGCATTTT. It codes for CASSQVTGIRPQHF.

This clone was seen a handful of times. The V gene is TRBV4-1, the J gene TRBJ2-2; possibly TRBD2 for D (5 bases). The CDR3 has 16 residues. V lost 4 bases to trimming and J lost 0 bases, with 12 bases between them. Germline V gene sequence: CDR1 MGHRA, CDR2 YSYEKL. The CDR3 region is CASSPGGAANTGELFF. As DNA, the CDR3 is TGCGCCAGCAGCCCCGGAGGAGCAGCGAACACCGGGGAGCTGTTTTTT.

This chain links TRBV6-1 with TRBJ1-1; unclear D gene. Germline loops: CDR1 MNHNS, CDR2 SASEGT. V dropped 8 bases and J dropped 0 bases, with 16 bases sitting between them. This CDR3 is 15 amino acids long. CDR3 region: CASVDGWRVNTEAFF. The CDR3 nucleotides read TGTGCCAGCGTCGATGGATGGAGGGTGAACACTGAAGCTTTCTTT.

The chain employs TRBV30 and TRBJ1-1, with TRBD1 matching 12 bases. CDR3 length: 15 amino acids. V trimming: 3 bases; J trimming: 6 bases; junction bases outside the gene matches: 8. Germline V lookup: CDR1 GTSNPN, CDR2 SVGIG (reference sequence). Here the CDR3 DNA reads TGTGCCTGGAGCAGACCGGGACAGGGGGCCTCTGAAGCTTTCTTT. This encodes CAWSRPGQGASEAFF.

For this clone: An end of the junction differs from the germline gene, which may be a read error. V and J are TRBV6-1 and TRBJ2-1, with TRBD2 identical over 7 bases. This CDR3 comprises 16 residues. Germline CDR1 and CDR2: MNHNS and SASEGT. CDR3 amino acids: CASREGGRVINNEQFF. The CDR3 coding sequence is TGTGCCAGCAGAGAAGGCGGGAGAGTGATCAACAATGAGCAGTTCTTC.

In this sample, this clone turned up a few times. The V call is TRBV5-1, the J call TRBJ2-3, with 7 bases aligning to TRBD2. The CDR3 is made up of 17 amino acids. The germline V gene has CDR1 SGHRS and CDR2 YFSETQ. The trim removed 5 bases at V and 0 bases at J, leaving 12 bases unmatched. The chain's CDR3 is CASSELRGGTSTDTQYF. The DNA of the CDR3 is TGCGCCAGCAGTGAACTACGCGGGGGAACTAGCACAGATACGCAGTATTTT.